The subject of this entry is one T cell receptor beta chain. The antigen remains undetermined. This sample is part of a study of vaccination and CD4 T cells after COVID-19. At the Johns Hopkins FTIC core, DNA taken from cultured CD4+ T cells was sequenced by way of the Oncomine TCR Beta short-read assay. TCRdb reprocessed the PCR reads with MiXCR, giving one entry per CDR3 protein. The repertoire includes over 3,000 distinct CDR3 sequences, over 12% of them detected once, and 15% to 20% sits in the top ten. The CDR3 loop spans 14 amino acids. Trimming removed 7 bases at V and 0 bases at J, with 10 bases between. As for treatment: approximately 10-day PBMC culture with coronavirus spike peptide pools or control peptides (ViraFEST assay).

This chain uses TRBV12-3 or TRBV12-4 with TRBJ2-1; D may be TRBD1 or TRBD2 (5 bases each). This receptor was identified in a human donor who had recovered from COVID-19. The sequencing sample was made of CD4+ T cells from blood, cultured in vitro. CDR3 amino acids: CASTWGNSYNEQFF. In DNA, the CDR3 is TGTGCCAGCACGTGGGGGAACTCCTACAATGAGCAGTTCTTC.